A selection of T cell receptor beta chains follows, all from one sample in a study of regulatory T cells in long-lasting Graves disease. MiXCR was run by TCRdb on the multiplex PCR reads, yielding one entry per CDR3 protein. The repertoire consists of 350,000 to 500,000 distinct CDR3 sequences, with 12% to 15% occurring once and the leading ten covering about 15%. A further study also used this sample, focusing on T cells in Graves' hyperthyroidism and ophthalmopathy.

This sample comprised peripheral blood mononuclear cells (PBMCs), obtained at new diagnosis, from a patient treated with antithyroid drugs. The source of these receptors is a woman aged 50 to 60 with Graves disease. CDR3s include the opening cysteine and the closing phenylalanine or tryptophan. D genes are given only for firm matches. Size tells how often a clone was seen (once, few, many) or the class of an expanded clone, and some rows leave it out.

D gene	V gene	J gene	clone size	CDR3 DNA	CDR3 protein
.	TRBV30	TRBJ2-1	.	TGTGCCTGGGTCTCGGGGGCCGGGTGGATCAATGAGCAGTTCTTC	CAWVSGAGWINEQFF
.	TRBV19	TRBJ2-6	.	TGTGCCAGTACCCTCGCCGGGCCGAGCTCTGGGGCCAACGTCCTGACTTTC	CASTLAGPSSGANVLTF
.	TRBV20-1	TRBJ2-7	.	TGCAGTGCTAGCCTTTTACGAACAGGCACCTACGAGCAGTACTTC	CSASLLRTGTYEQYF
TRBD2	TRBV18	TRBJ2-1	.	TGTGCCAGCTCACAAATACAAGCGGGAGGATCTTACAATGAGCAGTTCTTC	CASSQIQAGGSYNEQFF
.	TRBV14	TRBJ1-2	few	TGTGCCAGCAGCCAAGTCGGCCAGGACCTATTTGGCTACACCTTC	CASSQVGQDLFGYTF
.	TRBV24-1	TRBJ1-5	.	TGTGCCACCAGTGATCCGCAGGGTTACCAGCCCCAGCATTTT	CATSDPQGYQPQHF
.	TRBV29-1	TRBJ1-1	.	TGCAGCGCCTATGACAGGACCAACACTGAAGCTTTCTTT	CSAYDRTNTEAFF
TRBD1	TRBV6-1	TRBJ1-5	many	TGTGCCACCAGGGGGACGACAGGTGATAGCAATCAGCCCCAGCATTTT	CATRGTTGDSNQPQHF
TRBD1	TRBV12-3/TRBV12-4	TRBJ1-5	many	TGTGCCAGCAGACTACCCGGGACAGCCAGCAATCAGCCCCAGCATTTT	CASRLPGTASNQPQHF
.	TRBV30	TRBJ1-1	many	TGTGCCTGGAATGGGGGCGTGGGCACTGAAGCTTTCTTT	CAWNGGVGTEAFF
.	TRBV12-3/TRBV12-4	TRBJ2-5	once	TGTGCCAGCATTCGACAGTTGGGATTGGAGGAGACCCAGTACTTC	CASIRQLGLEETQYF
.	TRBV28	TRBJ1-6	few	TGTGCCAGCAGTGGGACAAATTCACCCCTCCACTTT	CASSGTNSPLHF
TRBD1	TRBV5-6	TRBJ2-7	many	TGTGCCAGCAGCTTGTGGGACAGGGGCCACGAGCAGTACTTC	CASSLWDRGHEQYF
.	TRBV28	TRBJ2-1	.	TGTGCCAGCAGTTTATCTGGCGGTCCTCTCAAGTTCTTC	CASSLSGGPLKFF
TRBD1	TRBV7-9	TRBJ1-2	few	TGTGCCAGCAGCTTAGGTGACAGGGTGGATGGCTACACCTTC	CASSLGDRVDGYTF
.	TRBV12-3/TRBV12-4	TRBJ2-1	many	TGTGCCAGCAGCCCAGCAAGTGAGCAGTTCTTC	CASSPASEQFF
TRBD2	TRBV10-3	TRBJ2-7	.	TGTGCCATCAGTGAGTCGGGTGTTTTAGCGGGAGACGAGCAGTACTTC	CAISESGVLAGDEQYF
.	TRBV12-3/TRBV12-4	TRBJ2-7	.	TGTGCCAGCAGTCCCTCACGACCGGGACTGACGAACGAGCAGTACTTC	CASSPSRPGLTNEQYF
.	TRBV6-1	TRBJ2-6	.	TGTGCCAGCAGTCACCCCTCTGGGGCCAACGTCCTGACTTTC	CASSHPSGANVLTF
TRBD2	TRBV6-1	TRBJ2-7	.	TGTGCCAGCAGGAATCAGACTAGCGGGAGTTACGAGCAGTACTTC	CASRNQTSGSYEQYF
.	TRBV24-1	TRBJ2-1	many	TGTGCCACCGGCGCGGGCAATGAGCAGTTCTTC	CATGAGNEQFF
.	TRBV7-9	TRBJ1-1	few	TGTGCCAGCACCGAGACGGAGTTGAACACTGAAGCTTTCTTT	CASTETELNTEAFF
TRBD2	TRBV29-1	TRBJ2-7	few	TGCAGCGTTCTAGCGGGAGTTCACGAGCAGTACTTC	CSVLAGVHEQYF
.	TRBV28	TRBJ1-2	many	TGTGCCAGCAGTAGGGGCCTAGGATGGTATGGCTACACCTTC	CASSRGLGWYGYTF
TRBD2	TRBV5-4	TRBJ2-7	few	TGTGCCAGCAGCTTGGATCAGCGGGAGAACGACGAGCAGTACTTC	CASSLDQRENDEQYF
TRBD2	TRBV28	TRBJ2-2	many	TGTGCCACTAGCGGCCGCATGAGTAGGGCCGGGGAGCTGTTTTTT	CATSGRMSRAGELFF
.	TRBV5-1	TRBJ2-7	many	TGCGCCAGCAGCTTGGGTGAGCGACCAACGTCCTACGAGCAGTACTTC	CASSLGERPTSYEQYF
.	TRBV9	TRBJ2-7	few	TGTGCCAGCAGCGAATCGGGGGAGAATTACGAGCAGTACTTC	CASSESGENYEQYF
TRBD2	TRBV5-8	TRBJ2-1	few	TGTGCCAGCAGCAGAAAGCGGGAGGTCTCCTACAATGAGCAGTTCTTC	CASSRKREVSYNEQFF
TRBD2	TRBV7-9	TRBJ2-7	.	TGTGCCAGCAGCTCGAGCGGGGGTCGCGAGCAGTACTTC	CASSSSGGREQYF
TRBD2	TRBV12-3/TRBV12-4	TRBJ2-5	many	TGTGCCAGCAGTTTAAGACTAGCGGGCCAAGAGACCCAGTACTTC	CASSLRLAGQETQYF
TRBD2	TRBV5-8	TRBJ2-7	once	TGTGCCAGCAGACCAGCGGGAGTGGTCTCCTACGAGCAGTACTTC	CASRPAGVVSYEQYF
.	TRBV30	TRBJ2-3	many	TGTGCCTGGACCTCTAGCACAGATACGCAGTATTTT	CAWTSSTDTQYF
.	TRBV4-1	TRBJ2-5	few	TGCGCCAGCAGCCAAAAGATTGTGAGGGACCAAGAGACCCAGTACTTC	CASSQKIVRDQETQYF
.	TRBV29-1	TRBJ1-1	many	TGCAGCGTGAGGGACACCCATGCTGAAGCTTTCTTT	CSVRDTHAEAFF